The clone carrying this TCR beta chain was observed many times. The data were obtained in a study of patients and donors after allogeneic stem cell transplantation. TCRdb re-called the RT-PCR reads through MiXCR, storing one row per CDR3 protein. This repertoire shows 400,000 to 500,000 distinct CDR3 sequences, about a sixth found once; its top ten account for 6.5% to 7.5%. Material for sequencing was blood, either unsorted or a sorted T cell fraction (not recorded which). This receptor was obtained from a human donor who was either an allogeneic HSCT recipient or a stem cell or donor lymphocyte infusion donor (not recorded which). It is not recorded whose cells these are; they may come from a transplant donor.

The CDR3 bases are TGTGCCAGCAGATGGACAGGGGGAACCGGGGAGCTGTTTTTT. Translating it yields CASRWTGGTGELFF. The V and J genes are TRBV6-2 or TRBV6-3 and TRBJ2-2, with 10 bases aligning to TRBD1. CDR3 length: 14 residues. Germline values: CDR1 MNHEY, CDR2 SVGEGT. Germline trimming cut 6 bases from V and 5 bases from J; bases unmatched to any gene: 3.